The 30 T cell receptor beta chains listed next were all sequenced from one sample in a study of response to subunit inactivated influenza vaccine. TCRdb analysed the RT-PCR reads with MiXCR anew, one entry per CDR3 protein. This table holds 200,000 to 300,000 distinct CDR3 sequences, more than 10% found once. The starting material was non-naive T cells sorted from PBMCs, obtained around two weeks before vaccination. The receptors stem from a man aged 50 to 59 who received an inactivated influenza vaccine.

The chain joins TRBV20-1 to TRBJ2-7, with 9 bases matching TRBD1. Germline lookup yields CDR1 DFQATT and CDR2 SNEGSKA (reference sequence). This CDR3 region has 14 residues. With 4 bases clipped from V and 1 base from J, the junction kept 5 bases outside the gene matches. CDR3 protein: CSAMLGQGSYEQYF. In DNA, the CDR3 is TGCAGTGCTATGTTAGGACAGGGGTCCTACGAGCAGTACTTC.

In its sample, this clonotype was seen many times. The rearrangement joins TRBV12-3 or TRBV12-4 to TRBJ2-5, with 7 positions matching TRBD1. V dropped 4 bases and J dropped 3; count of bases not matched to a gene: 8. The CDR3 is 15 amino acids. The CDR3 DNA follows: TGTGCCAGCAGTTCCCGACAGGGAATAAAAGAGACCCAGTACTTC. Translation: CASSSRQGIKETQYF.

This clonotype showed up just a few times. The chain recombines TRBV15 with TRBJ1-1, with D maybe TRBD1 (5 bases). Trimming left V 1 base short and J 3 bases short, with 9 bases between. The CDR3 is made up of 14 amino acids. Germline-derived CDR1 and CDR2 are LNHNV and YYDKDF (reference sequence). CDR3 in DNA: TGTGCCACCAGCAGAGGGGGGGGTCACACTGAAGCTTTCTTT. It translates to CATSRGGGHTEAFF.

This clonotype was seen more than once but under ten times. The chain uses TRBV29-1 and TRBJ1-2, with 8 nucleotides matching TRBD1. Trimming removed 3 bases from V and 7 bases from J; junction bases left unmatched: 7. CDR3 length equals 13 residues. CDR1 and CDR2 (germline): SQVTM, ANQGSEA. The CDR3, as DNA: TGCAGCGTTGATAATCGGGGGACAGGTGGCTACACCTTC. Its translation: CSVDNRGTGGYTF.

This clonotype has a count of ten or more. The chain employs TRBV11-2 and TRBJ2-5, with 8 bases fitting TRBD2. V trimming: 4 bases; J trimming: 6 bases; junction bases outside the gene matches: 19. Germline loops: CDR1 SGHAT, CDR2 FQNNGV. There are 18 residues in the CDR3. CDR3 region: CASSSSPWTSKGGKTQYF. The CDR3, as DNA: TGTGCCAGCAGCTCCTCACCGTGGACTAGCAAAGGGGGGAAGACCCAGTACTTC.

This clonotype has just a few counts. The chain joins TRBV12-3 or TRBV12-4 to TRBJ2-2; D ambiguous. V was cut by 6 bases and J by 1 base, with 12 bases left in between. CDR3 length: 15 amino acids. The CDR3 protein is CASSQDGLNTGELFF. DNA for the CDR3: TGTGCCAGCAGCCAAGACGGCTTGAACACCGGGGAGCTGTTTTTT.

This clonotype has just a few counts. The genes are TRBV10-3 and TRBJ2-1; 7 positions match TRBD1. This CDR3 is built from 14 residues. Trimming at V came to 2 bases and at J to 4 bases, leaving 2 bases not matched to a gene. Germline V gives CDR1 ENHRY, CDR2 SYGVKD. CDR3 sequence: CAISEAGGYNEQFF. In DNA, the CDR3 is TGTGCCATCAGTGAGGCAGGGGGTTACAATGAGCAGTTCTTC.

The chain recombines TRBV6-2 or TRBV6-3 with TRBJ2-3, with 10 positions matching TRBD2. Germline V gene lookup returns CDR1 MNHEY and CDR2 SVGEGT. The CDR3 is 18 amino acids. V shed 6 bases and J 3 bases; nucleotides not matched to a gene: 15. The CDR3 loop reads CASSPPPSGRAGTDTQYF. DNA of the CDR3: TGTGCCAGCAGCCCTCCTCCGAGCGGGAGGGCCGGAACAGATACGCAGTATTTT.

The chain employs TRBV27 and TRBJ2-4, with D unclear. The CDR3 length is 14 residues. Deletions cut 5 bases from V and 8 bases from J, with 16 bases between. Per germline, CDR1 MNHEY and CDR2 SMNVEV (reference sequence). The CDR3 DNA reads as TGTGCCAGCAGTCCCCGGGTTTCAAGGGACATTCAGTACTTC. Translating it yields CASSPRVSRDIQYF.

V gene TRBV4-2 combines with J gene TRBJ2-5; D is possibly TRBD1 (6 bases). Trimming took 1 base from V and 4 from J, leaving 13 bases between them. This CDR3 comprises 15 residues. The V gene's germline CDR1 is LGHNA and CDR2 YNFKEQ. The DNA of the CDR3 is TGTGCCAGCAGCCAAGGAGGGGGACACCTAGAGACCCAGTACTTC. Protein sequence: CASSQGGGHLETQYF.

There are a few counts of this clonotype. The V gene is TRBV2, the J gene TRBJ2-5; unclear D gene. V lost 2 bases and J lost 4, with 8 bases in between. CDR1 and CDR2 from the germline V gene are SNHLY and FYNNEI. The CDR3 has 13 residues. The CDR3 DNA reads TGTGCCAGCAGTGAACCCGTCATAGAGACCCAGTACTTC. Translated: CASSEPVIETQYF. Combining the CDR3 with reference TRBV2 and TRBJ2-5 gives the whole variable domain EPEVTQTPSHQVTQMGQEVILRCVPISNHLYFYWYRQILGQKVEFLVSFYNNEISEKSEIFDDQFSVERPDGSNFTLKIRSTKLEDSAMYFCASSEPVIETQYFGPGTRLLVL.

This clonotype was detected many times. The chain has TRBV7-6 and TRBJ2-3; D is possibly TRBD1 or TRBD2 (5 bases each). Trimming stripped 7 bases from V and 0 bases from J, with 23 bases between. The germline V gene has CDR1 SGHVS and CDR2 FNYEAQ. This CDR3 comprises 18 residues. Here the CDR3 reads CASTKEPGPQTSTDTQYF. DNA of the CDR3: TGTGCCAGCACCAAAGAACCGGGACCTCAGACTAGCACAGATACGCAGTATTTT.

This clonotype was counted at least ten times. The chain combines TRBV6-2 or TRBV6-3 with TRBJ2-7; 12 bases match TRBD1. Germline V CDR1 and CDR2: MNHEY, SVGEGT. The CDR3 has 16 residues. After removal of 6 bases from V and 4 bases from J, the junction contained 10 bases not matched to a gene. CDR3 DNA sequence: TGTGCCAGCAGACCGGGACAGGGGGCCCTAAGGTACGAGCAGTACTTC. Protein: CASRPGQGALRYEQYF.

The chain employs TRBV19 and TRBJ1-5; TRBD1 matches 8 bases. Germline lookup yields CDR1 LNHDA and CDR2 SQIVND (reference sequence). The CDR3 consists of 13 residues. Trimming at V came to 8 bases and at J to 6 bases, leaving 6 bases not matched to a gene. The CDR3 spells CASRDRCSQPQHF. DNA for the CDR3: TGTGCCAGTCGGGACAGGTGTAGTCAGCCCCAGCATTTT. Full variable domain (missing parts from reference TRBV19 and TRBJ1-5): DGGITQSPKYLFRKEGQNVTLSCEQNLNHDAMYWYRQDPGQGLRLIYYSQIVNDFQKGDIAEGYSVSREKKESFPLTVTSAQKNPTAFYLCASRDRCSQPQHFGDGTRLSIL.

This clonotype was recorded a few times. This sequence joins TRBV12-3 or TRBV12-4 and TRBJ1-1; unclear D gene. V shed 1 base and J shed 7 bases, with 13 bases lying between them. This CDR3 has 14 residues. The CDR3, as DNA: TGTGCCAGCAGTTTAGATATCCGTGGGAATGAAGCTTTCTTT. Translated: CASSLDIRGNEAFF.

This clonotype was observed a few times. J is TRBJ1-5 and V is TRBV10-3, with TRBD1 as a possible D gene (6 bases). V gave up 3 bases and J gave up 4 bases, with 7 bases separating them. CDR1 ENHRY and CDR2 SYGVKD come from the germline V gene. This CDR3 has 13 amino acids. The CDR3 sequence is CAISDQGNQPQHF. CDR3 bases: TGTGCCATCAGTGACCAGGGGAATCAGCCCCAGCATTTT.

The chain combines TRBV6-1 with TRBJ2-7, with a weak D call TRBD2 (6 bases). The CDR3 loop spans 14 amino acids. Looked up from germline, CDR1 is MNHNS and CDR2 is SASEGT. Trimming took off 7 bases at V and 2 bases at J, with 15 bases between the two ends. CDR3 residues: CASTWTIGPYEQYF. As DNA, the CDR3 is TGTGCCAGCACCTGGACTATCGGGCCCTACGAGCAGTACTTC.

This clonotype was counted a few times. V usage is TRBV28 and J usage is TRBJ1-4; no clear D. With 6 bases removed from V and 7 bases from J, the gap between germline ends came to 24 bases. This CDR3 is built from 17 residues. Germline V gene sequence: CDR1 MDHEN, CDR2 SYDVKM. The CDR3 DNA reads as TGTGCCAGCAGCCCGTCCGTCATTAGGGTAAAGGCTGAAAAACTGTTTTTT. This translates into CASSPSVIRVKAEKLFF. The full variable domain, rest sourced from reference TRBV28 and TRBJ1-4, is DVKVTQSSRYLVKRTGEKVFLECVQDMDHENMFWYRQDPGLGLRLIYFSYDVKMKEKGDIPEGYSVSREKKERFSLILESASTNQTSMYLCASSPSVIRVKAEKLFFGSGTQLSVL.

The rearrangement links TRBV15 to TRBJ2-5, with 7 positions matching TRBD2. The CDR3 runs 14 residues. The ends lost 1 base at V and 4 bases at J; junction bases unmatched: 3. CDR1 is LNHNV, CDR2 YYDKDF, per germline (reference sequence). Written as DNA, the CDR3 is TGTGCCACCAGCAGAGTGGGGAGGGGAGAGACCCAGTACTTC. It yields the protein CATSRVGRGETQYF.

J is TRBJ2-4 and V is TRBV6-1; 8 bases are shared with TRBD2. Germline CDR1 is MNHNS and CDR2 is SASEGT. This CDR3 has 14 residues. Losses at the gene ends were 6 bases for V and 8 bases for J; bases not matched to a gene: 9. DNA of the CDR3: TGTGCCAGCAGACCCGGGGGGGCCAGGGACATTCAGTACTTC. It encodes CASRPGGARDIQYF.

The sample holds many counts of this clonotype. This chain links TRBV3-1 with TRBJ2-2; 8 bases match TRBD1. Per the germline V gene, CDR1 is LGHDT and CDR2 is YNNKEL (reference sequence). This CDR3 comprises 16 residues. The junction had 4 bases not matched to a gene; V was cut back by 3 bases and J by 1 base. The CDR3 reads CASSHSGTGNTGELFF. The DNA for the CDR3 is TGTGCCAGCAGCCATTCCGGGACAGGGAACACCGGGGAGCTGTTTTTT. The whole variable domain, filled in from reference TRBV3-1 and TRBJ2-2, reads DTAVSQTPKYLVTQMGNDKSIKCEQNLGHDTMYWYKQDSKKFLKIMFSYNNKELIINETVPNRFSPKSPDKAHLNLHINSLELGDSAVYFCASSHSGTGNTGELFFGEGSRLTVL.

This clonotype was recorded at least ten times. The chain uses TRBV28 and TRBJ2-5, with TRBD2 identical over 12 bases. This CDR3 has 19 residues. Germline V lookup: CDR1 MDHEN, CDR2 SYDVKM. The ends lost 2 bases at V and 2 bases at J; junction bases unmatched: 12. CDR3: CASSLGATSGRGGQETQYF. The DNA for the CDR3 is TGTGCCAGCAGTTTAGGAGCGACTAGCGGGAGAGGGGGACAAGAGACCCAGTACTTC.

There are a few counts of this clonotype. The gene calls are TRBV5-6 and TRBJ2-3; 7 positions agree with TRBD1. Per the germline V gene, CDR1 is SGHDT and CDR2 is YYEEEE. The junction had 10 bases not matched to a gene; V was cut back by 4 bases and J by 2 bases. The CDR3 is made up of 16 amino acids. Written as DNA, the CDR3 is TGTGCCAGCAGCCAAGACAGGGAAATAATCACAGATACGCAGTATTTT. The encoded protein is CASSQDREIITDTQYF. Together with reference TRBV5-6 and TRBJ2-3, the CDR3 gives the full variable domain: DAGVTQSPTHLIKTRGQQVTLRCSPKSGHDTVSWYQQALGQGPQFIFQYYEEEERQRGNFPDRFSGHQFPNYSSELNVNALLLGDSALYLCASSQDREIITDTQYFGPGTRLTVL.

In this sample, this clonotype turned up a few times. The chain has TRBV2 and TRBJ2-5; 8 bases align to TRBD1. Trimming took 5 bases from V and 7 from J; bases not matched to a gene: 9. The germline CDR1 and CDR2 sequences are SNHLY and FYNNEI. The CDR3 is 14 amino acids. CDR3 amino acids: CASSPTQGAGTQYF. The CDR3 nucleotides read TGTGCCAGCAGTCCTACTCAGGGGGCTGGGACCCAGTACTTC.

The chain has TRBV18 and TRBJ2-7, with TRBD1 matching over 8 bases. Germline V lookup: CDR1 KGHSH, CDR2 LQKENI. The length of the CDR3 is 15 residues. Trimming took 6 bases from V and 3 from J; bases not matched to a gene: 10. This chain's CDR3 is CASSPGGQGYYEQYF. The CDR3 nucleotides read TGTGCCAGCTCCCCCGGAGGACAGGGATACTACGAGCAGTACTTC.

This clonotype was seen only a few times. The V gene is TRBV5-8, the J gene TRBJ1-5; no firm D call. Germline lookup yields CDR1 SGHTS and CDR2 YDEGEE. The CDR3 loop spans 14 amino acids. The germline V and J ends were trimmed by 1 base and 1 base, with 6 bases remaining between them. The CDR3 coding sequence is TGTGCCAGCAGCTTGTTGCTAAGCAATCAGCCCCAGCATTTT. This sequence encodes CASSLLLSNQPQHF.

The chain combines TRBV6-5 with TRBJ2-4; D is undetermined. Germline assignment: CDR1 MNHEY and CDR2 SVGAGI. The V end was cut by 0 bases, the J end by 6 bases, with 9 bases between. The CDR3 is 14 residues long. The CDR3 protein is CASSYSTVGNIQYF. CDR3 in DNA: TGTGCCAGCAGTTACTCGACCGTCGGAAACATTCAGTACTTC.

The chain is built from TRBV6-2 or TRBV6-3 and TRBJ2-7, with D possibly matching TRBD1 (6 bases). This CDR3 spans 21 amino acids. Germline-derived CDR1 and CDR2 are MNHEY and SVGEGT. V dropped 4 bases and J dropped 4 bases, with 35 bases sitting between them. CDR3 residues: CASSSSWLYFTPGTTSYEQYF. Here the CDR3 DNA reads TGTGCCAGCAGTTCCTCCTGGTTGTATTTTACCCCCGGGACAACCTCATACGAGCAGTACTTC.

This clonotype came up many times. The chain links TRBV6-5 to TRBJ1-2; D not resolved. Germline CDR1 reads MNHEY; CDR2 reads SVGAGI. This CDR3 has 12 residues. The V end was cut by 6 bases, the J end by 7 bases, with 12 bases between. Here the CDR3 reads CASRGQTRGYTF. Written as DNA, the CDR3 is TGTGCCAGCAGAGGGCAAACTCGTGGCTACACCTTC.

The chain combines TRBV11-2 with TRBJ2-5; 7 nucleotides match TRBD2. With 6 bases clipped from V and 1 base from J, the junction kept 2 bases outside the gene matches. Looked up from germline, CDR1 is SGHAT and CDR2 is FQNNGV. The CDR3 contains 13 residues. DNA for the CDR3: TGTGCCAGCAGTACTAGCGCCCAAGAGACCCAGTACTTC. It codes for CASSTSAQETQYF.